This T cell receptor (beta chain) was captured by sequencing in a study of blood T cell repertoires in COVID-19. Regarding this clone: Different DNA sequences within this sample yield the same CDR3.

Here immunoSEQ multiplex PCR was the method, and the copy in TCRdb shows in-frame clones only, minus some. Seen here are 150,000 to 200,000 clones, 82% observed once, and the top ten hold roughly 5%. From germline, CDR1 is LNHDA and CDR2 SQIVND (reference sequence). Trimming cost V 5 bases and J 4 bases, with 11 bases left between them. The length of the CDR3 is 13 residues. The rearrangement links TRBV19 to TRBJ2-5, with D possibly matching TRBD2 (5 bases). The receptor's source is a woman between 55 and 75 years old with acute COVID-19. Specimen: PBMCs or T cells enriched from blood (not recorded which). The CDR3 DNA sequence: TGTGCCAGTAGTCCACGGGAAGGAGAGACCCAGTACTTC. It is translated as CASSPREGETQYF.